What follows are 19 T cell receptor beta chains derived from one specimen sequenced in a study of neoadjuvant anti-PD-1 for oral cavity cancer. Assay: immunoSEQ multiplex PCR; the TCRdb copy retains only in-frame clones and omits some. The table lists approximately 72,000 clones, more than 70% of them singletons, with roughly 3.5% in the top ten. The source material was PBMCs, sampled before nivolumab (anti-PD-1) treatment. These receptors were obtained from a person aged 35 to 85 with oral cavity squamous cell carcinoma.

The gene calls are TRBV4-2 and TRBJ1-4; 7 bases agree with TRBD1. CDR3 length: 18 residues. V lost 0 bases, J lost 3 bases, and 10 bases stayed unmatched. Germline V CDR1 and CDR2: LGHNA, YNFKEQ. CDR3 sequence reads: CASSQDAQQGKANEKLFF. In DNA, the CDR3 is TGTGCCAGCAGCCAAGATGCCCAACAGGGGAAGGCTAATGAAAAACTGTTTTTT.

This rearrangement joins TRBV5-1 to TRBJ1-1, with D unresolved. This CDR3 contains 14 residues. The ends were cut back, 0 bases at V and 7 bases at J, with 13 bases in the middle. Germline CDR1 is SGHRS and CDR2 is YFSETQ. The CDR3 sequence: CASSLELAGVEAFF. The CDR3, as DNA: TGCGCCAGCAGCTTGGAGTTGGCCGGGGTTGAAGCTTTCTTT.

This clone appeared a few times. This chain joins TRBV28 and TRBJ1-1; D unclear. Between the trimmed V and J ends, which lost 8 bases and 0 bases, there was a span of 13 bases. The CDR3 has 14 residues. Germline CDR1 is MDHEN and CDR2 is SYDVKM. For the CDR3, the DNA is TGTGCCAGCCTTGGGTGGCTCATGAACACTGAAGCTTTCTTT. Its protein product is CASLGWLMNTEAFF.

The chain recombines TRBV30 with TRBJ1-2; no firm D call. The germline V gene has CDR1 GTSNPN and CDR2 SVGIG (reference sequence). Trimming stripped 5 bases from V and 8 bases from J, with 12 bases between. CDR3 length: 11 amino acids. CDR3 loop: CAWEGSLGYTF. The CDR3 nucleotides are TGTGCCTGGGAAGGGTCGTTGGGCTACACCTTC. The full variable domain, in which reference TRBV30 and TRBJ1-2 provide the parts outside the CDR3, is SQTIHQWPATLVQPVGSPLSLECTVEGTSNPNLYWYRQAAGRGLQLLFYSVGIGQISSEVPQNLSASRPQDRQFILSSKKLLLSDSGFYLCAWEGSLGYTFGSGTRLTVV.

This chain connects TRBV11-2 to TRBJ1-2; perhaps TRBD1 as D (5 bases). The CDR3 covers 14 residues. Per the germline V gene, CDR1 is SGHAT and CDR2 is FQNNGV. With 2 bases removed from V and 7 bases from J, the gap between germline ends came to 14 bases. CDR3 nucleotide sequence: TGTGCCAGCAGCTTACCAGGGCTCGGGGGTGGCTACACCTTC. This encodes CASSLPGLGGGYTF.

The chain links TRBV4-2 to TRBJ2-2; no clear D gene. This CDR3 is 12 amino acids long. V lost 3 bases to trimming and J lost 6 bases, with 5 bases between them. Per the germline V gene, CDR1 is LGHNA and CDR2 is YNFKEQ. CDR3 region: CASSQVSGELFF. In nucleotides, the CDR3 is TGTGCCAGCAGCCAGGTGTCCGGGGAGCTGTTTTTT.

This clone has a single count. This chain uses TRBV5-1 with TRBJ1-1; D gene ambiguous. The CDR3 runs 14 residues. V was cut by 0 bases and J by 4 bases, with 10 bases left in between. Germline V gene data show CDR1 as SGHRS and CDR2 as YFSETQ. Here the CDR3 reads CASSLAGSGTEAFF. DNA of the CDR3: TGCGCCAGCAGCTTGGCCGGAAGCGGCACTGAAGCTTTCTTT.

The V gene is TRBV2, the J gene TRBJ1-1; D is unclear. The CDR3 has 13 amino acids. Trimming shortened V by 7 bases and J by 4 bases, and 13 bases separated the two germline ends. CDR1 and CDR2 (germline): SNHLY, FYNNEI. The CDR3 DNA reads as TGTGCCAGCACCCGCGGGGTGGTCACTGAAGCTTTCTTT. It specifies CASTRGVVTEAFF.

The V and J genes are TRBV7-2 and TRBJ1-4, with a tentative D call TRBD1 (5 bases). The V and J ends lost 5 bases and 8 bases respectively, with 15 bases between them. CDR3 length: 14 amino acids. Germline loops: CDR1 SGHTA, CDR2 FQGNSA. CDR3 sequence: CASSLPRVGEKLFF. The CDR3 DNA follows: TGTGCCAGCAGCCTTCCCAGGGTGGGCGAAAAACTGTTTTTT.

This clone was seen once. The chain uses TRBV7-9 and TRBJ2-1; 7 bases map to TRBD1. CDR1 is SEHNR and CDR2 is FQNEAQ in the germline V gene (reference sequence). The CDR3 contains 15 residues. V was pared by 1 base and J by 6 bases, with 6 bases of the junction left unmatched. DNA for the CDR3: TGTGCCAGCAGCTTAGGAGTGACAGGGTCCAATGAGCAGTTCTTC. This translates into CASSLGVTGSNEQFF.

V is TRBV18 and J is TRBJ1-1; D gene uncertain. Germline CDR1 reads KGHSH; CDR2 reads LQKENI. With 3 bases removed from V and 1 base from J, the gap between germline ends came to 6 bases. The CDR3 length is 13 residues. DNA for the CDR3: TGTGCCAGCTCACCCCAGCAGAACACTGAAGCTTTCTTT. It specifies CASSPQQNTEAFF. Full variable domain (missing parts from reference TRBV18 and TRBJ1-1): NAGVMQNPRHLVRRRGQEARLRCSPMKGHSHVYWYRQLPEEGLKFMVYLQKENIIDESGMPKERFSAEFPKEGPSILRIQQVVRGDSAAYFCASSPQQNTEAFFGQGTRLTVV.

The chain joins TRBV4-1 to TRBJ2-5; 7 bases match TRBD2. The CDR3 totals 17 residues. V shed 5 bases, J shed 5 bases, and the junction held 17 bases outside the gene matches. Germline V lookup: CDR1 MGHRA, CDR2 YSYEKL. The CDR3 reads CASSAGVGIRLRETQYF. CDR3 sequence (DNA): TGCGCCAGCAGCGCGGGGGTCGGGATCCGGCTAAGGGAGACCCAGTACTTC.

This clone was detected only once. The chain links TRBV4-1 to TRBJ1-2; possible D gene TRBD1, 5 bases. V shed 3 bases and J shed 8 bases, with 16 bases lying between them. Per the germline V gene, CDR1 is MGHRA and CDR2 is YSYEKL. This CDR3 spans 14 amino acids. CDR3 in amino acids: CASSQPPRGRGYTF. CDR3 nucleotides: TGCGCCAGCAGCCAGCCCCCTAGGGGCAGGGGCTACACCTTC.

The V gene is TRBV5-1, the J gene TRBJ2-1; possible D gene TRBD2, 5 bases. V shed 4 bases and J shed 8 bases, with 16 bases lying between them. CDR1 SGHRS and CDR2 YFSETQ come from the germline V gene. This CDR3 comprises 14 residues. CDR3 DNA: TGCGCCAGCAGCCCCAGACCGTCCGGGGATGAGCAGTTCTTC. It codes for CASSPRPSGDEQFF.

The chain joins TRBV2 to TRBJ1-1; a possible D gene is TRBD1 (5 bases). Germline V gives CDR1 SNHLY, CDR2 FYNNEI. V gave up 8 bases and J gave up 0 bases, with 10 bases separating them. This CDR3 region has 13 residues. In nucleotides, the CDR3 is TGTGCCAGCGTACAGGAATTGAACACTGAAGCTTTCTTT. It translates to CASVQELNTEAFF.

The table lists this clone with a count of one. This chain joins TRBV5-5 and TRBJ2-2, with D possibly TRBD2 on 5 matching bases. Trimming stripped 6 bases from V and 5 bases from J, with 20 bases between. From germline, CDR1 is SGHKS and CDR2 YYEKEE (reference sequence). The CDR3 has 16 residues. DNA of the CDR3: TGTGCCAGCACCCCAGTAGGGCCCCGAGGGACCGGGGAGCTGTTTTTT. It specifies CASTPVGPRGTGELFF.

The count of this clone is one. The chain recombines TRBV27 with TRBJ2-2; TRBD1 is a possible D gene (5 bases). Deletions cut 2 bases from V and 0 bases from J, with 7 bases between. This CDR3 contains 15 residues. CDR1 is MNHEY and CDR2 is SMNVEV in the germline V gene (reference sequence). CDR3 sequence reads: CASSLIQANTGELFF. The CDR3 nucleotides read TGTGCCAGCAGTTTAATACAGGCGAACACCGGGGAGCTGTTTTTT.

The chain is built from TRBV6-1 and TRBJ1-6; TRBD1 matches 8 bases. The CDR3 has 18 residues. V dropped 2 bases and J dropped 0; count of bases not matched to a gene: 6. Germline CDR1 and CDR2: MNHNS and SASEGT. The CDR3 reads CASSETTGGSSYNSPLHF. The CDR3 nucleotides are TGTGCCAGCAGTGAAACTACAGGGGGAAGCTCCTATAATTCACCCCTCCACTTT.

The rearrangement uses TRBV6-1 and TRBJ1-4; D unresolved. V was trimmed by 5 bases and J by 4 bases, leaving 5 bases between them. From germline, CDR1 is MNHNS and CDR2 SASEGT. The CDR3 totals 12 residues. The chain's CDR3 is CASSQINEKLFF. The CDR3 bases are TGTGCCAGCAGTCAGATTAATGAAAAACTGTTTTTT.